These 5 T cell receptor beta chains were all obtained from the same sample, sequenced in a study of siplizumab effects on memory and regulatory T cells. The protocol was immunoSEQ multiplex PCR, while the TCRdb copy is restricted to in-frame clones and leaves out a portion. The repertoire has about 94,000 clones, over 85% of them found once; the top ten carry roughly 0.3%. Input material: non-Treg CD4+ T cells sorted from blood. Receptor source: a human donor in good health.

The J gene is TRBJ2-1, the V gene TRBV6-6; 7 nucleotides line up with TRBD1. This CDR3 has 13 amino acids. CDR1 and CDR2 from the germline V gene are MNHNY and SVGAGI (reference sequence). J lost 3 bases, V lost 11 bases, and 7 bases had no gene match. CDR3 sequence reads: CASRGQNYNEQFF. The CDR3 nucleotides read TGTGCCTCCAGGGGACAGAACTACAATGAGCAGTTCTTC.

The chain links TRBV21-1 to TRBJ1-1. TRBV21-1 is a recognized pseudogene. The CDR3 consists of 15 residues. The CDR3 spells CASPGNPTTRYEAFF. The CDR3 bases are TGTGCCAGTCCCGGGAATCCCACGACCCGATATGAAGCTTTCTTT.

The CDR3 nucleotides are TGCGCCAGCAGCCCCACAGGGGGCCCGTCCGGTACGCAGTATTTT. It yields the protein CASSPTGGPSGTQYF. The V gene is TRBV5-1, the J gene TRBJ2-3, with 9 bases identical to TRBD1. The CDR3 loop spans 15 amino acids. J lost 8 bases, V lost 4 bases, and 11 bases had no gene match. Germline CDR1 is SGHRS and CDR2 is YFSETQ.

J is TRBJ2-3 and V is TRBV30, with 10 bases aligning to TRBD2. With 0 bases clipped from V and 5 bases from J, the junction kept 5 bases outside the gene matches. This CDR3 has 15 residues. From germline, CDR1 is GTSNPN and CDR2 SVGIG (reference sequence). The CDR3 DNA reads as TGTGCCTGGAGTGTACTAGCGGGAATTGAAGATACGCAGTATTTT. This encodes CAWSVLAGIEDTQYF.

This clone is a singleton in its sample. The rearrangement joins TRBV6-5 to TRBJ1-1; D not resolved. V lost 6 bases and J 1 base, leaving 3 bases between the germline ends. CDR1 is MNHEY and CDR2 is SVGAGI in the germline V gene. The CDR3 loop spans 11 amino acids. DNA for the CDR3: TGTGCCAGCAGGGCGAACACTGAAGCTTTCTTT. This gives the protein CASRANTEAFF.